This T cell receptor (beta chain) originates from a study of cytomegalovirus exposure and HLA in healthy donors. Study results and limitations: There were a few CMV-associated chains whose specificity for CMV antigens was confirmed in vitro. Generally TCR sequences proved uncommon, though certain public TCRs appeared in numerous donors. With further analysis later on, most CMV-associated TCR beta chains appeared HLA-restricted. Association of a missense DCLRE1C variant with TCR beta V- and J-gene trimming was reported in a later analysis.

Regarding this clone: Its specificity is not known.

The CDR3 covers 13 residues. CDR1 and CDR2 from the germline V gene are MNHEY and SVGAGI. Vbeta (60) and Jbeta (13) primers were used in the PCR. Repertoires were generated with immunoSEQ multiplex PCR, while TCRdb's copy carries only in-frame clones and drops some. The sample spans about 130,000 clones; the ten largest clones claim approximately 1.6%. Sequencing was done on a sample of PBMCs. This clonotype was sampled from a woman between 35 and 50 years old in good health and CMV-seropositive. This chain uses TRBV6-5 with TRBJ2-7; 7 positions agree with TRBD1. This chain's CDR3 is CATERTGSYEQYF. CDR3 coding DNA: TGTGCTACCGAGAGGACAGGCTCCTACGAGCAGTACTTC.